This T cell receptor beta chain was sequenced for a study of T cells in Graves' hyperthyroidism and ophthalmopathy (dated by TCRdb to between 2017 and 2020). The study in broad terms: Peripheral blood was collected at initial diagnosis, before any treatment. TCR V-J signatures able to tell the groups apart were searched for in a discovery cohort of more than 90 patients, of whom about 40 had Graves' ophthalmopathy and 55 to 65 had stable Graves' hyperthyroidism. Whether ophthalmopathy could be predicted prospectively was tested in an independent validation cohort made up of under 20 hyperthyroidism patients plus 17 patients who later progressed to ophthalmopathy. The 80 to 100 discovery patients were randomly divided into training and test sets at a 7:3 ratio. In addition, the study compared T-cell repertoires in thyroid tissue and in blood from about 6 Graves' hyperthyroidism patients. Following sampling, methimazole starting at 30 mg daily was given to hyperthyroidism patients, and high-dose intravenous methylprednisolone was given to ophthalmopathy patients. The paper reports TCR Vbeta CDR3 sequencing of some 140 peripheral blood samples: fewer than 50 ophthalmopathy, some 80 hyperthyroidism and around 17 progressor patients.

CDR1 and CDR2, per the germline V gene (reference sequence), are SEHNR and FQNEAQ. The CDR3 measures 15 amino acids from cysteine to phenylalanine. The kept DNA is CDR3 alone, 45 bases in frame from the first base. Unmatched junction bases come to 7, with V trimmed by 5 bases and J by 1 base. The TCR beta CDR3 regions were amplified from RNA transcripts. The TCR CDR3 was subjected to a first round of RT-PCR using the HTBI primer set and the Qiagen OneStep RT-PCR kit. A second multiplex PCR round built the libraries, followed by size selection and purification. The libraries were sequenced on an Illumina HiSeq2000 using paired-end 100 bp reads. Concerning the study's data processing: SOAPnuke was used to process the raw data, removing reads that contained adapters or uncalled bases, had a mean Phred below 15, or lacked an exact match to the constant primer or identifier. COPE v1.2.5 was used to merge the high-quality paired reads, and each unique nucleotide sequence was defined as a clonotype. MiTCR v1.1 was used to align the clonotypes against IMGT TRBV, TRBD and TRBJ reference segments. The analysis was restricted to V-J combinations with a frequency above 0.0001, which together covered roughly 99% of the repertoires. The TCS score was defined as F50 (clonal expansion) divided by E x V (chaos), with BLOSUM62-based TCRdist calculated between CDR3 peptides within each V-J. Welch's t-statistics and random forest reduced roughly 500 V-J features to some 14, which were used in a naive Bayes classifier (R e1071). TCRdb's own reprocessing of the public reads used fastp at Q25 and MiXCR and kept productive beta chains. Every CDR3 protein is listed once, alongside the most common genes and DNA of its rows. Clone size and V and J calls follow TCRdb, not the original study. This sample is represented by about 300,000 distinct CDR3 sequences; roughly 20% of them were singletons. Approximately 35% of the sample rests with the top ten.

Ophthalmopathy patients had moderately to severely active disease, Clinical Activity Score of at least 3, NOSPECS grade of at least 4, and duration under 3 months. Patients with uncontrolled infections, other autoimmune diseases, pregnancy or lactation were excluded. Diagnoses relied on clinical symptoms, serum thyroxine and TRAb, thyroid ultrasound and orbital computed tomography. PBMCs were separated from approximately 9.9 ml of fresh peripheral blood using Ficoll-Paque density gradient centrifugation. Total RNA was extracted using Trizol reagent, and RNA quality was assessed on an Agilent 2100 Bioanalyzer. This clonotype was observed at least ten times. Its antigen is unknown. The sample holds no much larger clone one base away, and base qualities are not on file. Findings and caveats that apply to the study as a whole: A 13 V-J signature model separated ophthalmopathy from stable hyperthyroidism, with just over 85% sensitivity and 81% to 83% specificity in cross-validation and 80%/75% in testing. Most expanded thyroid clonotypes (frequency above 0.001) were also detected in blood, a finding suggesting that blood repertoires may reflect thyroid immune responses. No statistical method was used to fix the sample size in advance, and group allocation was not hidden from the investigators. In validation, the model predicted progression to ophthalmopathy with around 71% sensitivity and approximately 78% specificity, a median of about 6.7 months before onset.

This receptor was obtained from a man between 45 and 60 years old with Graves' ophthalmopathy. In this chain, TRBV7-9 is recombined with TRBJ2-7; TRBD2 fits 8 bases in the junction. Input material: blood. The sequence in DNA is TGTGCCAGCAGCCCTAGCGGGTCGGTTTCCTACGAGCAGTACTTC. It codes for CASSPSGSVSYEQYF.